One and the same sample provided the 2 T cell receptor beta chains below, sequenced in a study of CD4 T cell repertoires in COVID-19. Generated by immunoSEQ multiplex PCR, the TCRdb table keeps only in-frame clones and is missing some. The sample lists approximately 79,000 clones; 83% were seen once. The source was CD4+ T cells from peripheral blood, collected after recovery from COVID-19. The source is a human donor who had COVID-19.

This chain joins TRBV6-4 and TRBJ1-6; 7 bases fit TRBD1. Per germline, CDR1 MRHNA and CDR2 SNTAGT. V was pared by 3 bases and J by 7 bases, with 3 bases of the junction left unmatched. The CDR3 has 14 amino acids. This CDR3 is CASSEGRGNSPLHF. DNA of the CDR3: TGTGCCAGCAGTGAAGGCAGGGGGAATTCACCCCTCCACTTT.

The J gene is TRBJ1-1, the V gene TRBV6-5; D not certain. The CDR3 has 12 amino acids. With 11 bases removed from V and 0 bases from J, the gap between germline ends came to 10 bases. Germline V lookup: CDR1 MNHEY, CDR2 SVGAGI. The CDR3 DNA sequence: TGTGCCGCGGGGAGATTGAACACTGAAGCTTTCTTT. Encoded protein: CAAGRLNTEAFF.